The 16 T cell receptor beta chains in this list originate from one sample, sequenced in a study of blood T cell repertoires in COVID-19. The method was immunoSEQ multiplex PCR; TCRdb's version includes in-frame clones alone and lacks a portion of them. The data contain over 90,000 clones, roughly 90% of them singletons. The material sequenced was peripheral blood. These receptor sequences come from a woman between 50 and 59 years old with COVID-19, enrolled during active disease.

CDR3 sequence: CASSRGDRVAYEQYF. For the CDR3, the DNA is TGTGCCAGCAGCAGAGGGGACAGGGTGGCCTACGAGCAGTACTTC. V gene TRBV21-1 combines with J gene TRBJ2-7; TRBD1 is taken as the D call from the table, unchecked against the DNA. TRBV21-1 is shown as a pseudogene. This CDR3 has 15 amino acids.

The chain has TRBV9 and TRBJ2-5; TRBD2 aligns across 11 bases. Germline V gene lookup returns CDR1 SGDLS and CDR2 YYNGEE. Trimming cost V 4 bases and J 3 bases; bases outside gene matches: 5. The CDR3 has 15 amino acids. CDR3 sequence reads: CASSSMGLAEETQYF. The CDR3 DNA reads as TGTGCCAGCAGCTCGATGGGACTAGCGGAAGAGACCCAGTACTTC.

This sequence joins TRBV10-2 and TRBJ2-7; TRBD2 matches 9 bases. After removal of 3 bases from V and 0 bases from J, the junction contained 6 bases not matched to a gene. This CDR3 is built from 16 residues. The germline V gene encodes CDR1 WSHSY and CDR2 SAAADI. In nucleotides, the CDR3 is TGCGCCAGCAGTGACGTGGGCGGGGGGGCCTCCTACGAGCAGTACTTC. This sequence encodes CASSDVGGGASYEQYF.

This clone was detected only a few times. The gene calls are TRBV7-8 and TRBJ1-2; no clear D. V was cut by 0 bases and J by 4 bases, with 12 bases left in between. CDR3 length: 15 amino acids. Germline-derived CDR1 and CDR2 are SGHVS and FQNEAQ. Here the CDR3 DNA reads TGTGCCAGCAGCTTAGCGGGCGCAGGCAGCTATGGCTACACCTTC. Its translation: CASSLAGAGSYGYTF.

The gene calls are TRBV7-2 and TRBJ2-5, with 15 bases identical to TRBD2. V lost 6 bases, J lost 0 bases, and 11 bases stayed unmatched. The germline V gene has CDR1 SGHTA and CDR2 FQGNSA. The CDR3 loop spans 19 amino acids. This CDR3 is CASRLTGTSGGPYQETQYF. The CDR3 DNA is TGTGCCAGCAGACTGACCGGGACTAGCGGGGGGCCGTACCAAGAGACCCAGTACTTC.

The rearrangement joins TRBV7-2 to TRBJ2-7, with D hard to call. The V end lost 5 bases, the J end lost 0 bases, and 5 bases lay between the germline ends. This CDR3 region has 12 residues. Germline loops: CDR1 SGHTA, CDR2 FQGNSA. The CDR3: CASSDSSYEQYF. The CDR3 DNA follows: TGTGCCAGCAGCGATAGCTCCTACGAGCAGTACTTC.

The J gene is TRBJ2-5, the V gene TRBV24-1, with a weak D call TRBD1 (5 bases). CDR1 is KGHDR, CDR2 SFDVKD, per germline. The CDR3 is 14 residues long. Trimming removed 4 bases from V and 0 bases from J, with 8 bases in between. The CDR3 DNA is TGTGCCACCAGTGACACAGGATACCAAGAGACCCAGTACTTC. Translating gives CATSDTGYQETQYF.

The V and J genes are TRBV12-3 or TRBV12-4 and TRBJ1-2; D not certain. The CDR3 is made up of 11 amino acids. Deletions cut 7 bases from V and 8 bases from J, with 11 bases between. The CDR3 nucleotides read TGTGCCAGCAAGTCTGCGGGCGGCTACACCTTC. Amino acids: CASKSAGGYTF.

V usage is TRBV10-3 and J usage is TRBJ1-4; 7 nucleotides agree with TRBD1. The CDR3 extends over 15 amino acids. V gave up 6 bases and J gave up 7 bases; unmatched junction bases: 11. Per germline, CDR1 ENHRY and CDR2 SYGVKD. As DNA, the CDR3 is TGTGCCATCAGCCCCGGGAGACAGGGAACTGAAAAACTGTTTTTT. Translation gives CAISPGRQGTEKLFF.

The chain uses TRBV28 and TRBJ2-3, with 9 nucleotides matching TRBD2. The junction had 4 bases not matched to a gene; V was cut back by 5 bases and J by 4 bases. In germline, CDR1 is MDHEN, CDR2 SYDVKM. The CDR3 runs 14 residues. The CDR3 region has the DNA TGTGCCAGCAGTACGACTAGCGGCCCAGATACGCAGTATTTT. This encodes CASSTTSGPDTQYF.

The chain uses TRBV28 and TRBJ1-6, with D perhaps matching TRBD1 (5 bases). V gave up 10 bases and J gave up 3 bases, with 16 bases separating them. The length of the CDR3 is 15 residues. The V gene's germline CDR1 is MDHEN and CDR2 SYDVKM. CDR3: CATGGGSFYNSPLHF. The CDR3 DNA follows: TGTGCCACGGGGGGAGGGAGTTTCTATAATTCACCCCTCCACTTT.

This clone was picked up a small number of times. CDR3: CAIRGQGASLNSPLHF. CDR3 DNA sequence: TGTGCCATCAGAGGACAGGGGGCAAGTTTGAATTCACCCCTCCACTTT. The V and J genes are TRBV10-3 and TRBJ1-6; 11 nucleotides match TRBD1. The CDR3 contains 16 residues. The germline V gene has CDR1 ENHRY and CDR2 SYGVKD. V was pared by 6 bases and J by 7 bases, with 8 bases of the junction left unmatched.

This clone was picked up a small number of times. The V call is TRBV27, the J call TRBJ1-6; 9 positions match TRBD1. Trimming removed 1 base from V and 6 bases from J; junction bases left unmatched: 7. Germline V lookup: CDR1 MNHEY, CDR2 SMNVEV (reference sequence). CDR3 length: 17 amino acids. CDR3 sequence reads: CASSLFPWDRVNSPLHF. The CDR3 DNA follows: TGTGCCAGCAGTTTATTTCCCTGGGACAGGGTTAATTCACCCCTCCACTTT.

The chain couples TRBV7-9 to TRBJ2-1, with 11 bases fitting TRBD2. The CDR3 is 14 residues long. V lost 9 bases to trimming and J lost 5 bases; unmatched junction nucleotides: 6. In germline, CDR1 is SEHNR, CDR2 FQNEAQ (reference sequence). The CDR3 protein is CASSPGLADNEQFF. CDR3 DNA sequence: TGTGCCAGTAGTCCGGGACTAGCGGACAATGAGCAGTTCTTC.

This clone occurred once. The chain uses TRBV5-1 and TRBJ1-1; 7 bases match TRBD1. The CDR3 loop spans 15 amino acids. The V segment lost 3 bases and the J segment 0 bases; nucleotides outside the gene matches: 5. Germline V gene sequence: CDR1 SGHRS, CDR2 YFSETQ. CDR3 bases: TGCGCCAGCAGCTCGCTGACAGGGTTGAACACTGAAGCTTTCTTT. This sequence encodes CASSSLTGLNTEAFF.

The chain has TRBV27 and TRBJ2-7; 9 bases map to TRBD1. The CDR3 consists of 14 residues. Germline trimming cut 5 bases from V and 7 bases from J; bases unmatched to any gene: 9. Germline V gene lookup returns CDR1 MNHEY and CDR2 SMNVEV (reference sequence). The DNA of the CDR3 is TGTGCCAGCAGTCCATGGGGACAGGGTTGGGAGCAGTACTTC. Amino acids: CASSPWGQGWEQYF.